This T cell receptor beta chain was found in a study of CD8 T cells in Susac syndrome. After removal of 6 bases from V and 6 bases from J, the junction contained 4 bases not matched to a gene. The CDR3 is 13 amino acids. Study findings and constraints: Regarding the TCR sequencing and HLA analysis, the study admitted that a relatively small number of individuals were involved.

Reverse transcription of roughly 0.5 to 1 ug RNA used random hexamers. TCRdb fed the immunoSEQ multiplex PCR reads into MiXCR, producing one record per CDR3 protein. The sample shows about 200,000 distinct CDR3 sequences, roughly 94% of them seen only once. As regards this clonotype: Its specificity is not known.

This TCR was sampled from a human donor with multiple sclerosis. The chain couples TRBV12-3 or TRBV12-4 to TRBJ2-2, with TRBD1 identical over 7 bases. Sequencing was done on a sample of CD4+ T cells from PBMCs. The CDR3 here is CASSSGTAGELFF. The CDR3 DNA sequence: TGTGCCAGCAGCTCCGGGACAGCCGGGGAGCTGTTTTTT.